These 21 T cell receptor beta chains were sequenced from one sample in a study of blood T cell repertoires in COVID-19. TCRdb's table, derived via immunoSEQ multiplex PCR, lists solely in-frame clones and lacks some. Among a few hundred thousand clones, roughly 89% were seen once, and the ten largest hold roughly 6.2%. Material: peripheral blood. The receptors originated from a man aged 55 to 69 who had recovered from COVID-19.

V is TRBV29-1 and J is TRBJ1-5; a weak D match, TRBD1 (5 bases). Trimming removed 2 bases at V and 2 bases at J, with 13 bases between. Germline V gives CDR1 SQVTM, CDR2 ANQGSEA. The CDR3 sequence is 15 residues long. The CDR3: CSVEIQGGGNQPQHF. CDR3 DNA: TGCAGCGTTGAAATCCAGGGAGGGGGCAATCAGCCCCAGCATTTT.

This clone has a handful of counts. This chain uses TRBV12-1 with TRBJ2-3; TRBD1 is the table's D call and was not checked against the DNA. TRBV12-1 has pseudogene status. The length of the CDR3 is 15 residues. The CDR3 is CASSHLGVTTDTQYF. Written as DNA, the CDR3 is TGTGCCAGCAGCCACCTAGGGGTCACCACAGATACGCAGTATTTT.

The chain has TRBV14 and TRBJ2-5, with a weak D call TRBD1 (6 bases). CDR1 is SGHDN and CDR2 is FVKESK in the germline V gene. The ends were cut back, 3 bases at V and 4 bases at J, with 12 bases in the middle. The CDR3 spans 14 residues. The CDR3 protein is CASSQPGGSETQYF. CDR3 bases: TGTGCCAGCAGCCAGCCTGGGGGCTCAGAGACCCAGTACTTC.

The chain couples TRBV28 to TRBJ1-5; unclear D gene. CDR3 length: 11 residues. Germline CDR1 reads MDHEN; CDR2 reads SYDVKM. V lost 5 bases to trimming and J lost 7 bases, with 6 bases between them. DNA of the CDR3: TGTGCCAGCAGTCAAAAACAGCCCCAGCATTTT. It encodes CASSQKQPQHF. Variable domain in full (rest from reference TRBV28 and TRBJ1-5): DVKVTQSSRYLVKRTGEKVFLECVQDMDHENMFWYRQDPGLGLRLIYFSYDVKMKEKGDIPEGYSVSREKKERFSLILESASTNQTSMYLCASSQKQPQHFGDGTRLSIL.

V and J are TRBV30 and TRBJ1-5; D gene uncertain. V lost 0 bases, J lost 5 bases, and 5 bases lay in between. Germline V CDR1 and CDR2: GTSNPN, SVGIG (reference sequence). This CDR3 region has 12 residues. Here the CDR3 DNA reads TGTGCCTGGAGTGTCGGGGATCAGCCCCAGCATTTT. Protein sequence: CAWSVGDQPQHF. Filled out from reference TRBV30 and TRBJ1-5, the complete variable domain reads SQTIHQWPATLVQPVGSPLSLECTVEGTSNPNLYWYRQAAGRGLQLLFYSVGIGQISSEVPQNLSASRPQDRQFILSSKKLLLSDSGFYLCAWSVGDQPQHFGDGTRLSIL.

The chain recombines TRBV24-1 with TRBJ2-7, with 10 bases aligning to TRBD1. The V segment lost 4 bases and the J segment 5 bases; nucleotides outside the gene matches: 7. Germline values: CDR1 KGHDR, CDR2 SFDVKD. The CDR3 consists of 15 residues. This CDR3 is CATSDPGTGVHEQYF. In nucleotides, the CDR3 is TGTGCCACCAGTGACCCAGGGACAGGGGTCCACGAGCAGTACTTC.

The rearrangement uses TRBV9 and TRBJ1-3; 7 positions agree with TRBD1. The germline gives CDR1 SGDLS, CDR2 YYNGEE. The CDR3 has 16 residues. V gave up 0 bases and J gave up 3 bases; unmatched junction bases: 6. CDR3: CASSVATGDHGNTIYF. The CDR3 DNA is TGTGCCAGCAGCGTAGCTACAGGGGATCATGGAAACACCATATATTTT.

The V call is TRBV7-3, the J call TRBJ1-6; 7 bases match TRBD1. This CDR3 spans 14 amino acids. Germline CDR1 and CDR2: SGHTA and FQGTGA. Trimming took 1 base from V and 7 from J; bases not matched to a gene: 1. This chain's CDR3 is CASSLMGQNSPLHF. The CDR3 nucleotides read TGTGCCAGCAGCTTAATGGGACAGAATTCACCCCTCCACTTT.

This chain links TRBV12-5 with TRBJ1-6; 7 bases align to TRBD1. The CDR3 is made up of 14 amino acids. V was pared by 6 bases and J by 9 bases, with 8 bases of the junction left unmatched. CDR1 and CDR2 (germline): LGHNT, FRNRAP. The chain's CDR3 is CASGAANRGSPLHF. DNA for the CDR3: TGTGCTAGTGGGGCCGCCAACAGGGGTTCACCCCTCCACTTT.

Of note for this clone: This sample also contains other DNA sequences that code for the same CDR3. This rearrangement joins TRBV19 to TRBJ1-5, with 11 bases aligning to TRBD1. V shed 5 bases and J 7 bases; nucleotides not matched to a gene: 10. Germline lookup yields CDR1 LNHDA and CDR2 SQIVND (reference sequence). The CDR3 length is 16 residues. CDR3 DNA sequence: TGTGCCAGTAGTCTCCGCCCGGGACAGGGGGGACAGCCCCAGCATTTT. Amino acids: CASSLRPGQGGQPQHF. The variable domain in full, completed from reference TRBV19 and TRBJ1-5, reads DGGITQSPKYLFRKEGQNVTLSCEQNLNHDAMYWYRQDPGQGLRLIYYSQIVNDFQKGDIAEGYSVSREKKESFPLTVTSAQKNPTAFYLCASSLRPGQGGQPQHFGDGTRLSIL.

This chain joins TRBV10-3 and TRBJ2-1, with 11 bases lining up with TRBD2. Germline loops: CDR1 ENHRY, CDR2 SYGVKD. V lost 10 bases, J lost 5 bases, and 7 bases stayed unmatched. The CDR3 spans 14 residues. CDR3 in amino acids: CATRLAGLDNEQFF. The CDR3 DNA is TGTGCCACTCGACTAGCGGGACTTGACAATGAGCAGTTCTTC.

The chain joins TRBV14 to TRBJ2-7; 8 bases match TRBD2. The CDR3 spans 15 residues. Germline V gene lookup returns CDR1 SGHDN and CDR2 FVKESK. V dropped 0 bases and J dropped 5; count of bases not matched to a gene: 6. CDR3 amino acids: CASSQELAGYHEQYF. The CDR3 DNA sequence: TGTGCCAGCAGCCAAGAGCTAGCGGGTTATCACGAGCAGTACTTC.

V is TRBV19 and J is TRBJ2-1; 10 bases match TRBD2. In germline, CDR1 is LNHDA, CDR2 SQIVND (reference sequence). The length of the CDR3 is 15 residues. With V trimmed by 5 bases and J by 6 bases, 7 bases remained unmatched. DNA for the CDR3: TGTGCCAGTAGTTCCCTCAGCGGGGGGGCCAATGAGCAGTTCTTC. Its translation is CASSSLSGGANEQFF.

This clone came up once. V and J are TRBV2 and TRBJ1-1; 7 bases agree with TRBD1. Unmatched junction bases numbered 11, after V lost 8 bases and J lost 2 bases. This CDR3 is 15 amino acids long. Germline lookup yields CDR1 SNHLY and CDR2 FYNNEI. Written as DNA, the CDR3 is TGTGCCAGCTCGTTTCGGGGACAGTCAAACACTGAAGCTTTCTTT. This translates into CASSFRGQSNTEAFF.

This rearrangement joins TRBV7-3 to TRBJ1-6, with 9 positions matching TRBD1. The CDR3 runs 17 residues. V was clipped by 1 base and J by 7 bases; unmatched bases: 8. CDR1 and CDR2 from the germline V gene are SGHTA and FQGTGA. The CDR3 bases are TGTGCCAGCAGCTTAATAGGGACAGGGACAGCCAATTCACCCCTCCACTTT. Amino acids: CASSLIGTGTANSPLHF.

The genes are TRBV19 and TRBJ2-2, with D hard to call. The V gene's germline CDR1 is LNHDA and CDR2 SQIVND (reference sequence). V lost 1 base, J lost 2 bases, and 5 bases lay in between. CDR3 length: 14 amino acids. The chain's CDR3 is CASSIAGNTGELFF. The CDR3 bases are TGTGCCAGTAGTATAGCAGGAAACACCGGGGAGCTGTTTTTT. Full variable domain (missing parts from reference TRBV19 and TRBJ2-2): DGGITQSPKYLFRKEGQNVTLSCEQNLNHDAMYWYRQDPGQGLRLIYYSQIVNDFQKGDIAEGYSVSREKKESFPLTVTSAQKNPTAFYLCASSIAGNTGELFFGEGSRLTVL.

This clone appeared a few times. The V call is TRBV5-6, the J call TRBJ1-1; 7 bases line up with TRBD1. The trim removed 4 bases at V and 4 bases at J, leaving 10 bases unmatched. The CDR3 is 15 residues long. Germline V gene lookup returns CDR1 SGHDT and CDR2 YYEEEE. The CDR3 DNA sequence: TGTGCCAGCAGCCTGAGACAGGGACGCGCCACTGAAGCTTTCTTT. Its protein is CASSLRQGRATEAFF.

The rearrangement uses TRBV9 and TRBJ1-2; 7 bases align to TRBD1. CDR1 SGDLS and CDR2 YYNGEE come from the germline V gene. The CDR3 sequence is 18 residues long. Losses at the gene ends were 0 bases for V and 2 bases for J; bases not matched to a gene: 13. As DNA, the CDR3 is TGTGCCAGCAGCGTAGCCGCAACGGGCTTACAGGGGAACTATGGCTACACCTTC. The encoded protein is CASSVAATGLQGNYGYTF.

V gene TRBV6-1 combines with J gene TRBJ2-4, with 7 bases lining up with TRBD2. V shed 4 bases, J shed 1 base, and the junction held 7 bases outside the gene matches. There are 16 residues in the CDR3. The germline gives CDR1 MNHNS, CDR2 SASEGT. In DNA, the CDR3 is TGTGCCAGCAGTGCCCAGGGAGGGTGGGCCAAAAACATTCAGTACTTC. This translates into CASSAQGGWAKNIQYF.

The CDR3 DNA follows: TGTGCCACCAGTGAAGCCACAGGGGGCGAGCAGTTCTTC. Its translation: CATSEATGGEQFF. This sequence joins TRBV24-1 and TRBJ2-1, with 9 bases aligning to TRBD1. The CDR3 consists of 13 residues. Germline V CDR1 and CDR2: KGHDR, SFDVKD. After removal of 4 bases from V and 10 bases from J, the junction contained 4 bases not matched to a gene.

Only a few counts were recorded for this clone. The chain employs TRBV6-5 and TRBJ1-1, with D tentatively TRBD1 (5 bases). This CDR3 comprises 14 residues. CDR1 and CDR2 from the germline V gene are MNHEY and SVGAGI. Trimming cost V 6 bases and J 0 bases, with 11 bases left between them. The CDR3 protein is CASRKDSMNTEAFF. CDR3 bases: TGTGCCAGCAGGAAAGACAGTATGAACACTGAAGCTTTCTTT.